This T cell receptor (beta chain) was sequenced for a study of blood T cell repertoires in COVID-19. The overall study: COVID-19 samples collected from the United States, Italy and Spain covered acute and convalescent phases. PBMCs, B-cell-depleted T cells, or T cells provided the cDNA or gDNA that made up the material.

Measured with immunoSEQ multiplex PCR; TCRdb has only the in-frame clones, and not every one. Of 190,000 or so clones in the sample, 80% to 90% were seen once. Living in 20 to 30 US areas, the participants were between about 18 and 90 years of age. The study assigned cohorts using participant-reported clinical history. The germline V and J ends were trimmed by 4 bases and 4 bases, with 11 bases remaining between them. The CDR3 is 13 amino acids. CDR1 is MGHDK, CDR2 SYGVNS, per germline. This receptor was obtained from a young man with acute COVID-19. Sequenced sample: PBMCs or T cells enriched from blood (not recorded which). The chain employs TRBV25-1 and TRBJ2-7; D ambiguous. In nucleotides, the CDR3 is TGTGCCAGCAGTGTCCACCAGGCGTACGAGCAGTACTTC. Protein product: CASSVHQAYEQYF.